The rows below give T cell receptor beta chains drawn from one sample of a study of radiation and T cells in renal cell carcinoma. The data were produced by immunoSEQ multiplex PCR, yet TCRdb's version contains in-frame clones alone and is incomplete. The data show more than 140,000 clones, approximately 87% seen once. The specimen comprised blood, sampled from a patient whose treatment included radiotherapy and nephrectomy. Receptors originate from a woman aged 50 to 65 with renal cell carcinoma. CDR3s include the opening cysteine and the closing phenylalanine or tryptophan. The D gene is left open where the match is weak. A row's size may be missing; if present it is once, few, many or a size class.

j_call d_call clone_size v_call cdr3_aa cdr3_nt
TRBJ1-4 NA NA TRBV5-1 CASSLDLEKLFF TGCGCCAGCAGCTTGGATCTTGAAAAACTGTTTTTT
TRBJ2-2 NA NA TRBV27 CASSLTGPGNTGELFF TGTGCCAGCAGTTTAACAGGACCGGGGAACACCGGGGAGCTGTTTTTT
TRBJ1-2 NA NA TRBV7-2 CASSVWGYGYTF TGTGCCAGCAGCGTGTGGGGGTATGGCTACACCTTC
TRBJ1-5 NA NA TRBV4-3 CASSQDLQGSNQPQHF TGCGCCAGCAGCCAAGATCTTCAGGGGAGCAATCAGCCCCAGCATTTT
TRBJ1-1 NA once TRBV5-6 CASSPTRFMNTEAFF TGTGCCAGCAGCCCAACAAGATTCATGAACACTGAAGCTTTCTTT
TRBJ2-1 NA NA TRBV9 CASTSLGGNEQFF TGTGCCAGCACATCACTTGGGGGCAATGAGCAGTTCTTC
TRBJ1-3 NA NA TRBV5-1 CASSPWTDTTGNTIYF TGCGCCAGCAGCCCATGGACGGATACTACTGGAAACACCATATATTTT
TRBJ2-3 NA NA TRBV2 CASSESPTDTQYF TGTGCCAGCAGTGAGTCCCCCACAGATACGCAGTATTTT
TRBJ1-2 TRBD1 few TRBV7-8 CASSLLLGQGVNGYTF TGTGCCAGCAGCTTACTTTTGGGACAGGGGGTAAATGGCTACACCTTC
TRBJ2-2 NA NA TRBV10-1 CASSVGGANTGELFF TGCGCCAGCAGTGTCGGTGGCGCGAACACCGGGGAGCTGTTTTTT
TRBJ2-5 NA NA TRBV19 CASSLHGEETQYF TGTGCCAGTAGTCTACATGGTGAAGAGACCCAGTACTTC
TRBJ2-3 NA NA TRBV5-5 CASSLWGEDTDTQYF TGTGCCAGCAGCTTGTGGGGGGAGGACACAGATACGCAGTATTTT
TRBJ1-2 NA NA TRBV5-4 CASGLALIQEGGYTF TGTGCCAGCGGACTGGCCCTCATTCAAGAGGGGGGCTACACCTTC
TRBJ1-1 NA NA TRBV5-4 CASSLLDKDTEAFF TGTGCCAGCAGCTTATTGGACAAGGACACTGAAGCTTTCTTT
TRBJ1-2 NA NA TRBV18 CASSPQQNYGYTF TGTGCCAGCTCACCACAACAGAACTATGGCTACACCTTC
TRBJ1-2 TRBD1 once TRBV6-6 CASSPDRGNGYTF TGTGCCAGCAGCCCCGACAGGGGCAATGGCTACACCTTC
TRBJ2-6 TRBD1 once TRBV25-1 CASSDGQGLSGANVLTF TGTGCCAGCAGTGATGGACAGGGTCTCTCTGGGGCCAACGTCCTGACTTTC
TRBJ2-1 TRBD2 NA TRBV9 CASSVATSGVWDEQFF TGTGCCAGCAGCGTGGCGACTAGCGGGGTTTGGGATGAGCAGTTCTTC